This is a list of T cell receptor beta chains from one sample in a study of CD8 T cells in ankylosing spondylitis. TCRdb fed the 5' RACE reads into MiXCR, producing one record per CDR3 protein. The repertoire holds roughly 180,000 distinct CDR3 sequences, around a tenth seen once, with over 13% in the top ten. Sequenced: blood, either unsorted or a sorted T cell fraction (not recorded which). The receptors here all came from a female donor with ankylosing spondylitis or in good health (not recorded which). CDR3s include the opening cysteine and the closing phenylalanine or tryptophan. A D gene is named only where the DNA matches it firmly. Where a row states a size, it is once, few, many or the class of an expanded clone; other rows omit it.

length | D | size | J | V | DNA | CDR3
15 | TRBD2 | few | TRBJ2-2 | TRBV27 | TGTGCCAGCAGGCTAGCGGGAGGGGACACCGGGGAGCTGTTTTTT | CASRLAGGDTGELFF
12 | - | many | TRBJ1-2 | TRBV20-1 | TGCAGTGCTAGAGATATAACCTATGGCTACACCTTC | CSARDITYGYTF
18 | TRBD1 | - | TRBJ2-2 | TRBV5-1 | TGCGCCAGCAGCTTCACCGGGACAGGGGGACGGAACACCGGGGAGCTGTTTTTT | CASSFTGTGGRNTGELFF
12 | - | many | TRBJ2-7 | TRBV29-1 | TGCAGCGTTGAAATGGGAGGCTACGAGCAGTACTTC | CSVEMGGYEQYF
17 | TRBD1 | few | TRBJ1-1 | TRBV20-1 | TGCAGTGCTAGACCCTTTCCGGGACAGGCAACGAACACTGAAGCTTTCTTT | CSARPFPGQATNTEAFF
11 | - | many | TRBJ2-1 | TRBV29-1 | TGCAGCGTTGTCCCCCGGGTAGAGCAGTTCTTC | CSVVPRVEQFF
14 | - | - | TRBJ2-5 | TRBV7-2 | TGTGCCAGCAGCCCTGAGGTCGGCCAAGAGACCCAGTACTTC | CASSPEVGQETQYF
10 | - | few | TRBJ2-7 | TRBV29-1 | TGCAGCGTTGAAGACTACGAGCAGTACTTC | CSVEDYEQYF
14 | - | - | TRBJ2-3 | TRBV19 | TGTGCCAGTAGTACCAGAGTTACCACAGATACGCAGTATTTT | CASSTRVTTDTQYF
14 | TRBD1 | - | TRBJ1-1 | TRBV6-5 | TGTGCCAGCAGTTTTACAGGGGCGAACACTGAAGCTTTCTTT | CASSFTGANTEAFF
12 | - | - | TRBJ1-1 | TRBV12-3/TRBV12-4 | TGTGCCAGCAGTTGGACAAGGGCTGAAGCTTTCTTT | CASSWTRAEAFF
17 | - | - | TRBJ1-3 | TRBV7-6 | TGTGCCAGCAGCTTAGTGTCCAGCCCCGTCGGCGGAAACACCATATATTTT | CASSLVSSPVGGNTIYF
13 | - | many | TRBJ2-7 | TRBV7-9 | TGTGCCAGCAGCTTAAAGACAGGATACGAGCAGTACTTC | CASSLKTGYEQYF
15 | - | many | TRBJ2-3 | TRBV29-1 | TGCAGCGTTGAGTATCCAGGGGCGCCCACAGATACGCAGTATTTT | CSVEYPGAPTDTQYF
16 | - | few | TRBJ2-7 | TRBV7-2 | TGTGCCAGCAGCTTAGCTTACGGGACCCCCTTCTACGAGCAGTACTTC | CASSLAYGTPFYEQYF
13 | - | many | TRBJ2-3 | TRBV7-7 | TGTGCCAGCAGCTTAGACCTGGGAGCTACGCAGTATTTT | CASSLDLGATQYF
16 | TRBD1 | few | TRBJ2-1 | TRBV9 | TGTGCCAGCAGCGTAGAGACGGGACAGGGAAGGTATGAGCAGTTCTTC | CASSVETGQGRYEQFF
15 | - | few | TRBJ2-7 | TRBV27 | TGTGCCAGCAGCCTCCGGGGCCTCAGCTCCTACGAGCAGTACTTC | CASSLRGLSSYEQYF
14 | TRBD2 | few | TRBJ2-3 | TRBV30 | TGTGCCTGGAGTCGTAGCGGGAGCACAGATACGCAGTATTTT | CAWSRSGSTDTQYF
13 | - | many | TRBJ1-6 | TRBV27 | TGTGCCAGCAGTTTAACCCCCCATTCACCCCTCCACTTT | CASSLTPHSPLHF
14 | - | - | TRBJ1-5 | TRBV12-3/TRBV12-4 | TGTGCCAGCAGCCTAGGGATAAGCAATCAGCCCCAGCATTTT | CASSLGISNQPQHF
14 | - | - | TRBJ1-6 | TRBV27 | TGTGCCAGCAGTTTTGGGGAGGTTAATTCACCCCTCCACTTT | CASSFGEVNSPLHF
16 | - | few | TRBJ2-7 | TRBV6-5 | TGTGCCAGCAGTTACTCGAAGGGGATCCTCTCCTACGAGCAGTACTTC | CASSYSKGILSYEQYF
14 | TRBD2 | - | TRBJ2-5 | TRBV6-2/TRBV6-3 | TGTGCCAGCCTGGTAGCGGGCAGAAAAGAGACCCAGTACTTC | CASLVAGRKETQYF
18 | TRBD2 | many | TRBJ2-7 | TRBV5-1 | TGCGCCAGCAGCTTGGAGCAGCCGGGACTAGCGGGATCCTACGAGCAGTACTTC | CASSLEQPGLAGSYEQYF
17 | TRBD2 | many | TRBJ2-1 | TRBV13 | TGTGCCAGCAGCTTACTGGCGGGAGGTAGCTCCTACAATGAGCAGTTCTTC | CASSLLAGGSSYNEQFF
15 | TRBD1 | - | TRBJ2-5 | TRBV7-3 | TGTGCCAGCAGCCCCCACGGGGGACAGGGGGAGACCCAGTACTTC | CASSPHGGQGETQYF
18 | TRBD2 | - | TRBJ2-1 | TRBV6-2/TRBV6-3 | TGTGCCAGCAGTTACGGGGGACTAGCGGGCCTCTCCTACAATGAGCAGTTCTTC | CASSYGGLAGLSYNEQFF
15 | - | - | TRBJ1-2 | TRBV4-1 | TGCGCCAGCAGCCAAGATCTGGGCAGGGCCAATGGCTACACCTTC | CASSQDLGRANGYTF
16 | TRBD2 | many | TRBJ2-2 | TRBV2 | TGTGCCAGCAGTGACTGGACTAGCGGTAACACCGGGGAGCTGTTTTTT | CASSDWTSGNTGELFF
16 | - | few | TRBJ2-5 | TRBV15 | TGTGCCACCAGCAGAGAGGTCAAGGGGGTAGAAGAGACCCAGTACTTC | CATSREVKGVEETQYF
14 | - | few | TRBJ1-1 | TRBV6-1 | TGTGCCAGCACCCCCGGGACAACGAACACTGAAGCTTTCTTT | CASTPGTTNTEAFF
15 | TRBD1 | few | TRBJ2-1 | TRBV19 | TGTGCCAGTAGTATAGAGGCAGGGGGCATCAATGAGCAGTTCTTC | CASSIEAGGINEQFF
14 | TRBD1 | few | TRBJ1-2 | TRBV7-9 | TGTGCCAGCAGCCCCCCCCGGGACAGAGGCGGCTACACCTTC | CASSPPRDRGGYTF
14 | - | - | TRBJ2-3 | TRBV4-1 | TGCGCCAGCAGCCAAGGGTTGGGCGAAGATACGCAGTATTTT | CASSQGLGEDTQYF
14 | TRBD1 | few | TRBJ2-7 | TRBV29-1 | TGCAGCGTTGAAGGGGGGACAGTCGCCTACGAGCAGTACTTC | CSVEGGTVAYEQYF
15 | - | - | TRBJ2-1 | TRBV6-5 | TGTGCCAGCAGTTACTCAGAATCTCAAGGGAATGAGCAGTTCTTC | CASSYSESQGNEQFF
14 | - | few | TRBJ2-7 | TRBV27 | TGTGCCAGCAGTTTAGATTTTCCTTCCGTTGGGCAGTACTTC | CASSLDFPSVGQYF
14 | - | few | TRBJ2-3 | TRBV27 | TGTGCCAGCAGGAGGATCCCTAGCACAGATACGCAGTATTTT | CASRRIPSTDTQYF
17 | - | - | TRBJ2-6 | TRBV20-1 | TGCAGTGCATCGGACGGGCCAGGAGTGGCTGGGGCCAACGTCCTGACTTTC | CSASDGPGVAGANVLTF
12 | TRBD1 | - | TRBJ1-2 | TRBV9 | TGTGCCAGCAGCGATTACAGGGGCGGCTACACCTTC | CASSDYRGGYTF
16 | TRBD2 | - | TRBJ2-6 | TRBV4-1 | TGCGCCAGCAGCCAAGAACGGGGGGGAGGGGCCAACGTCCTGACTTTC | CASSQERGGGANVLTF
14 | TRBD1 | - | TRBJ2-3 | TRBV28 | TGTGCCAGCAGTTTGGACAGGGGCACAGATACGCAGTATTTT | CASSLDRGTDTQYF
15 | TRBD2 | - | TRBJ2-1 | TRBV20-1 | TGCAGTGGTATCCCGGGACTAGCGGGAGAGAATGAGCAGTTCTTC | CSGIPGLAGENEQFF
16 | - | - | TRBJ2-2 | TRBV4-3 | TGCGCCAGCAGCCAGGAATTGAATGGGGGCACCGGGGAGCTGTTTTTT | CASSQELNGGTGELFF
13 | - | few | TRBJ1-1 | TRBV27 | TGTGCCAGCTCCGGGACACCTTTTGATAGAGCTTTCTTT | CASSGTPFDRAFF
14 | - | many | TRBJ1-2 | TRBV24-1 | TGTGCCACCAGCAATTCTGACAGGTCCTATGGCTACACCTTC | CATSNSDRSYGYTF
11 | - | many | TRBJ2-7 | TRBV5-1 | TGCGCCAGCAGCTCCCCCCACGAGCAGTACTTC | CASSSPHEQYF
18 | - | - | TRBJ2-1 | TRBV2 | TGTGCCAGCAACCCCGGGACGGAGTCCGCCCCGGGGCACAATGAGCAGTTCTTC | CASNPGTESAPGHNEQFF
14 | - | many | TRBJ1-1 | TRBV6-2/TRBV6-3 | TGTGCCAGCAGCATATCGGACACGAACACTGAAGCTTTCTTT | CASSISDTNTEAFF
12 | - | - | TRBJ2-1 | TRBV7-9 | TGTGCCAGCAGCTCCCTAGCACATGAGCAGTTCTTC | CASSSLAHEQFF
14 | TRBD1 | medium-sized | TRBJ1-2 | TRBV7-9 | TGTGCCAGCAGCCCGCGGACAGGGTTGGATGGCTACACCTTC | CASSPRTGLDGYTF
14 | - | - | TRBJ2-7 | TRBV30 | TGTGCCTGGAGTTTCGGGACCCTAGAGTACGAGCAGTACTTC | CAWSFGTLEYEQYF